This entry lists 22 T cell receptor beta chains sequenced from one sample in a study of blood T cells in healthy people across ages. A second PCR of roughly 7 to 11 cycles used a sample-barcoded 5' primer and a J-beta primer mix. Via MiXCR, TCRdb re-called the 5' RACE reads, giving one row per CDR3 protein. The sample holds over a million distinct CDR3 sequences, less than 50% seen once. Sequencing was done on a sample of blood. Source of these receptors: a woman aged 55-70 years in good health.

Only one count was recorded for this clonotype. CDR3 sequence: CASSKGQGALEQYF. CDR3 nucleotide sequence: TGCGCCAGCAGCAAAGGACAGGGGGCGCTTGAGCAGTACTTC. The J gene is TRBJ2-7, the V gene TRBV5-1; TRBD1 matches 11 bases. Germline CDR1 is SGHRS and CDR2 is YFSETQ. With V trimmed by 4 bases and J by 7 bases, 7 bases remained unmatched. This CDR3 has 14 residues. The variable domain in full, with the rest retrieved from reference TRBV5-1 and TRBJ2-7, is KAGVTQTPRYLIKTRGQQVTLSCSPISGHRSVSWYQQTPGQGLQFLFEYFSETQRNKGNFPGRFSGRQFSNSRSEMNVSTLELGDSALYLCASSKGQGALEQYFGPGTRLTVT.

The sample holds a few counts of this clonotype. The chain uses TRBV5-6 and TRBJ2-5; D ambiguous. Trimming took off 0 bases at V and 0 bases at J, with 9 bases between the two ends. CDR3 length equals 15 residues. Germline CDR1 reads SGHDT; CDR2 reads YYEEEE. The CDR3: CASSLVVGYQETQYF. CDR3 DNA: TGTGCCAGCAGCTTGGTTGTCGGGTACCAAGAGACCCAGTACTTC.

There are many counts of this clonotype. The J gene is TRBJ2-7, the V gene TRBV7-9, with D possibly matching TRBD1 (5 bases). In germline, CDR1 is SEHNR, CDR2 FQNEAQ (reference sequence). The germline V and J ends were trimmed by 4 bases and 7 bases, with 23 bases remaining between them. CDR3 length: 16 amino acids. CDR3 coding DNA: TGTGCCAGCAGCTCACTCATGGGGCTAGTTGTTGGTGAGCAGTACTTC. This encodes CASSSLMGLVVGEQYF.

This clonotype was detected only a few times. This chain links TRBV27 with TRBJ2-5; D not certain. This CDR3 comprises 13 residues. Germline CDR1 reads MNHEY; CDR2 reads SMNVEV (reference sequence). The V end was cut by 5 bases, the J end by 7 bases, with 14 bases between. CDR3 in DNA: TGTGCCAGCAGTGTCGACGAGGTTGGGACCCAGTACTTC. Protein sequence: CASSVDEVGTQYF.

This clonotype was observed a handful of times. The genes are TRBV20-1 and TRBJ2-1; 12 bases are a match to TRBD2. V gave up 3 bases and J gave up 5 bases; unmatched junction bases: 11. The CDR3 covers 17 residues. Germline CDR1 and CDR2: DFQATT and SNEGSKA (reference sequence). The CDR3 DNA sequence: TGCAGTGCTAGTAGGGGTCTAGCGGGAGGGAAGAACAATGAGCAGTTCTTC. Protein product: CSASRGLAGGKNNEQFF.

This clonotype occurred many times. V is TRBV6-2 or TRBV6-3 and J is TRBJ2-5, with no clear D. In germline, CDR1 is MNHEY, CDR2 SVGEGT. Trimming cost V 6 bases and J 4 bases, with 6 bases left between them. The CDR3 covers 11 residues. The CDR3 DNA reads TGTGCCAGCAGCCGCACAGAGACCCAGTACTTC. It codes for CASSRTETQYF.

The chain has TRBV27 and TRBJ2-5, with 7 bases aligning to TRBD2. This CDR3 spans 16 amino acids. CDR1 MNHEY and CDR2 SMNVEV come from the germline V gene (reference sequence). Losses at the gene ends were 5 bases for V and 4 bases for J; bases not matched to a gene: 13. This chain's CDR3 is CASSPSLPGGGETQYF. The CDR3 nucleotides are TGTGCCAGCAGTCCGTCCTTACCGGGAGGAGGAGAGACCCAGTACTTC.

The chain recombines TRBV6-2 or TRBV6-3 with TRBJ2-7; D call uncertain. V was cut by 2 bases and J by 4 bases, with 12 bases left in between. The V gene's germline CDR1 is MNHEY and CDR2 SVGEGT. This CDR3 is built from 14 residues. This CDR3 reads CASSYSQLRYEQYF. The DNA for the CDR3 is TGTGCCAGCAGTTACAGCCAGCTAAGATACGAGCAGTACTTC.

This clonotype was seen a few times. In DNA, the CDR3 is TGTGCCAGCAGCAAACGACAGATAGATACGCAGTATTTT. Encoded protein: CASSKRQIDTQYF. The chain uses TRBV11-3 and TRBJ2-3, with D maybe TRBD1 (5 bases). The germline gives CDR1 SGHNT, CDR2 YENEEA. V was pared by 5 bases and J by 5 bases, with 11 bases between. This CDR3 spans 13 amino acids.

This clonotype was found a few times. This chain links TRBV9 with TRBJ2-1; D ambiguous. Germline values: CDR1 SGDLS, CDR2 YYNGEE. CDR3 length: 16 amino acids. Between the trimmed V and J ends, which lost 4 bases and 2 bases, there was a span of 16 bases. The CDR3 is CASSLGSGDAYNEQFF. The CDR3 nucleotides are TGTGCCAGCAGCCTCGGATCGGGCGACGCCTACAATGAGCAGTTCTTC.

This clonotype has just a few counts. The gene calls are TRBV7-9 and TRBJ2-1, with TRBD2 matching over 11 bases. The CDR3 loop spans 15 amino acids. Trimming at V came to 1 base and at J to 9 bases, leaving 5 bases not matched to a gene. Germline values: CDR1 SEHNR, CDR2 FQNEAQ (reference sequence). CDR3 bases: TGTGCCAGCAGCTTAGGTCTAGCGGGAGGTTGTGAGCAGTTCTTC. It is translated as CASSLGLAGGCEQFF.

The chain couples TRBV7-9 to TRBJ2-3; D not resolved. Trimming took 2 bases from V and 0 from J, leaving 9 bases between them. The V gene's germline CDR1 is SEHNR and CDR2 FQNEAQ (reference sequence). The CDR3 has 15 amino acids. The CDR3 region is CASSLMATSTDTQYF. DNA of the CDR3: TGTGCCAGCAGCTTAATGGCGACCAGCACAGATACGCAGTATTTT.

The chain links TRBV24-1 to TRBJ2-2; D call uncertain. Germline V lookup: CDR1 KGHDR, CDR2 SFDVKD. CDR3 length: 14 amino acids. Trimming removed 5 bases at V and 2 bases at J, with 8 bases between. The CDR3 nucleotides read TGTGCCACCAGTGGTTGGGAAAACACCGGGGAGCTGTTTTTT. It is translated as CATSGWENTGELFF.

Only a few counts were recorded for this clonotype. The chain uses TRBV10-2 and TRBJ1-5; D is uncertain. Germline V gene data show CDR1 as WSHSY and CDR2 as SAAADI. V was clipped by 8 bases and J by 1 base, with 15 bases between them. The CDR3 has 15 residues. This CDR3 is CASAQFRSSNQPQHF. The CDR3 nucleotides read TGCGCCAGCGCACAATTTCGGAGCAGCAATCAGCCCCAGCATTTT.

The rearrangement joins TRBV14 to TRBJ2-2; D gene unclear. In germline, CDR1 is SGHDN, CDR2 FVKESK. CDR3 length: 14 residues. V lost 4 bases to trimming and J lost 4 bases, with 10 bases between them. CDR3 coding DNA: TGTGCCAGCAGCCCAAATAGACGCACCGGGGAGCTGTTTTTT. It yields the protein CASSPNRRTGELFF.

This clonotype was found many times. The chain uses TRBV18 and TRBJ2-6; possible D gene TRBD1, 5 bases. Between the trimmed V and J ends, which lost 3 bases and 2 bases, there was a span of 8 bases. Germline V CDR1 and CDR2: KGHSH, LQKENI. The CDR3 is 15 residues long. The DNA of the CDR3 is TGTGCCAGCTCACCCCAGGGTACTGGGGCCAACGTCCTGACTTTC. Protein sequence: CASSPQGTGANVLTF.

The chain recombines TRBV5-1 with TRBJ2-3; 7 bases agree with TRBD1. Germline values: CDR1 SGHRS, CDR2 YFSETQ. V lost 4 bases to trimming and J lost 2 bases; unmatched junction nucleotides: 13. The CDR3 is 17 residues long. The CDR3 protein is CASSPPGGDSHTDTQYF. CDR3 coding DNA: TGCGCCAGCAGCCCACCCGGTGGGGACAGCCACACAGATACGCAGTATTTT.

V usage is TRBV20-1 and J usage is TRBJ2-7; D is ambiguous. This CDR3 has 14 residues. The germline V gene encodes CDR1 DFQATT and CDR2 SNEGSKA (reference sequence). Between the trimmed V and J ends, which lost 2 bases and 7 bases, there was a span of 18 bases. This CDR3 reads CSARSNIGPREQYF. CDR3 coding DNA: TGCAGTGCTAGATCTAACATAGGACCTCGGGAGCAGTACTTC.

The chain has TRBV20-1 and TRBJ2-5; 12 positions agree with TRBD2. V lost 3 bases, J lost 2 bases, and 4 bases stayed unmatched. The CDR3 runs to 15 residues. Germline V lookup: CDR1 DFQATT, CDR2 SNEGSKA (reference sequence). Written as DNA, the CDR3 is TGCAGTGCTAGTATCCTAGCGGGAGGGCAAGAGACCCAGTACTTC. It codes for CSASILAGGQETQYF.

This sequence joins TRBV14 and TRBJ2-5, with 7 bases fitting TRBD1. The CDR3 length is 18 residues. Trimming removed 0 bases from V and 0 bases from J; junction bases left unmatched: 10. Germline V gene sequence: CDR1 SGHDN, CDR2 FVKESK. This CDR3 reads CASSQEGGQSRYQETQYF. As DNA, the CDR3 is TGTGCCAGCAGCCAAGAAGGGGGACAGTCTCGGTACCAAGAGACCCAGTACTTC.

The rearrangement uses TRBV5-1 and TRBJ2-3; possible D gene TRBD2, 5 bases. Deletions cut 3 bases from V and 6 bases from J, with 17 bases between. Germline lookup yields CDR1 SGHRS and CDR2 YFSETQ. The CDR3 covers 15 residues. CDR3 protein: CASSYGGAGQDTQYF. CDR3 DNA sequence: TGCGCCAGCAGCTACGGAGGTGCAGGTCAGGATACGCAGTATTTT.

The rearrangement links TRBV5-5 to TRBJ2-3; D may be TRBD1 (5 bases). The length of the CDR3 is 16 residues. Per germline, CDR1 SGHKS and CDR2 YYEKEE (reference sequence). Trimming took 4 bases from V and 0 from J, leaving 15 bases between them. This chain's CDR3 is CASSSQGVLSTDTQYF. The CDR3, as DNA: TGTGCCAGCAGCAGCCAGGGCGTCCTTAGCACAGATACGCAGTATTTT.